This record looks at one T cell receptor (beta chain) sequence and its context. Its antigen is not identified. 5'-RACE, quantitative and with molecular barcodes, yielded the TCR beta libraries. In TCRdb, the 5' RACE reads were re-called with MiXCR into one record per CDR3 protein. This sample has roughly 440,000 distinct CDR3 sequences, with under 20% found just once. The record originates from a study of CD8 T cells in ankylosing spondylitis. Notes on the study in general: Blood of patients with ankylosing spondylitis appeared to be characterized by a TCR beta motif of eight highly homologous variants. Significantly higher representation of disease-linked clones was reported for matched ankylosing spondylitis synovial fluid.

This CDR3 contains 17 residues. In germline, CDR1 is DFQATT, CDR2 SNEGSKA (reference sequence). The trim removed 2 bases at V and 5 bases at J, leaving 7 bases unmatched. The receptor was derived from a male donor with ankylosing spondylitis. Sequenced sample: blood, either unsorted or a sorted T cell fraction (not recorded which). This rearrangement joins TRBV20-1 to TRBJ2-2, with TRBD2 matching over 14 bases. CDR3 coding DNA: TGCAGTGCTAGACCCGGGACTAGCGGGAGCAAGACCGGGGAGCTGTTTTTT. This gives the protein CSARPGTSGSKTGELFF.